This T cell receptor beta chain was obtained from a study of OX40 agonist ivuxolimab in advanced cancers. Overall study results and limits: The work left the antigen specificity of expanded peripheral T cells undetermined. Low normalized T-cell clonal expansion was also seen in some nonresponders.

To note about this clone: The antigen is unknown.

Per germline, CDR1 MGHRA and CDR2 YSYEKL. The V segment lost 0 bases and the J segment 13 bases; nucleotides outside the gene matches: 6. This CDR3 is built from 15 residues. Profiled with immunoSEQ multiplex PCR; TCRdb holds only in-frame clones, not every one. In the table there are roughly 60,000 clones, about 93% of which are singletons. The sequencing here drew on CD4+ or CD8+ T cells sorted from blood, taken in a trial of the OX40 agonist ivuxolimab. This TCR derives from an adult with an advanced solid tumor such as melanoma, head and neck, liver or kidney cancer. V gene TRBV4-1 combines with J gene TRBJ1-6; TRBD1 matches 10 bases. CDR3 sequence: CASSQDKDRGYPLHF. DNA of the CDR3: TGCGCCAGCAGCCAAGATAAGGACAGGGGGTATCCCCTCCACTTT.